One sample yielded the 3 T cell receptor beta chains listed below, sequenced in a study of human T cells and chemical hapten exposure. Time point defined: patch test 3, about 24 weeks after DPC sensitization. Treatment: therapeutic diphenylcyclopropenone sensitization with weekly scalp DPC. MiXCR, run by TCRdb on the RACE reads, gives a single entry per CDR3 protein. The table shows roughly 100,000 distinct CDR3 sequences, with under 40% occurring only once. Sequences were derived from whole blood, sampled in connection with sensitization to the hapten diphenylcyclopropenone (DPC). These receptors were obtained from a man aged 35 to 55 with alopecia areata. Some clones in this sample may be carry-over from other donors' samples.

The DNA for the CDR3 is TGTGCCAGCAGACCTCCCGGGGGGGGACACCTGGGAATGAAAGAGACCCAGTACTTC. Translated: CASRPPGGGHLGMKETQYF. V and J are TRBV12-3 or TRBV12-4 and TRBJ2-5; 8 positions match TRBD2. The CDR3 is 19 residues long. J was trimmed by 3 bases and V by 6 bases; bases with no gene match: 21.

The table lists this clonotype with a few counts. The CDR3 nucleotides read TGTGCCACCAGTGATTTTAGTAAGGGGTTCAGCGGGGAGCTGTTTTTT. Its translation: CATSDFSKGFSGELFF. The chain is built from TRBV24-1 and TRBJ2-2, with D tentatively TRBD1 (5 bases). Trimming left V 1 base short and J 7 bases short, with 15 bases between. CDR1 and CDR2 from the germline V gene are KGHDR and SFDVKD. This CDR3 region has 16 residues.

V and J are TRBV7-2 and TRBJ2-3; TRBD2 agrees at 10 bases. V shed 5 bases and J 1 base; nucleotides not matched to a gene: 9. The germline CDR1 and CDR2 sequences are SGHTA and FQGNSA. The CDR3 consists of 17 residues. This CDR3 reads CASSPASGRLGTDTQYF. The CDR3 bases are TGTGCCAGCAGCCCCGCTAGCGGGAGATTGGGCACAGATACGCAGTATTTT.